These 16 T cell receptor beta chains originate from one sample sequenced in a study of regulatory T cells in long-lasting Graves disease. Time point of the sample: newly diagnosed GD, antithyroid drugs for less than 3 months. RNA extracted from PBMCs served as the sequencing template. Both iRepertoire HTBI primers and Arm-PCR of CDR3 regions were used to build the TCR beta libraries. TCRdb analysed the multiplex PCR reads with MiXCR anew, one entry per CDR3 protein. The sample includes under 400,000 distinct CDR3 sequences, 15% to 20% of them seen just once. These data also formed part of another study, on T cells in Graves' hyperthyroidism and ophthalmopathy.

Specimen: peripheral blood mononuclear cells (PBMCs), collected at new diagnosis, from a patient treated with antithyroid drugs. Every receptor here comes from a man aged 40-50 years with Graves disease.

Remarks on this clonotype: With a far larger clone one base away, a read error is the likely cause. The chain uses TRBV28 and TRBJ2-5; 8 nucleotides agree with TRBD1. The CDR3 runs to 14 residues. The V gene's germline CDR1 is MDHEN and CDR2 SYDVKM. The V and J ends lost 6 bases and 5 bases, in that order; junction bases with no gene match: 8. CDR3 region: CASRAQGAHETQYF. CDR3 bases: TGTGCCAGCAGGGCGCAGGGGGCGCATGAGACCCAGTACTTC.

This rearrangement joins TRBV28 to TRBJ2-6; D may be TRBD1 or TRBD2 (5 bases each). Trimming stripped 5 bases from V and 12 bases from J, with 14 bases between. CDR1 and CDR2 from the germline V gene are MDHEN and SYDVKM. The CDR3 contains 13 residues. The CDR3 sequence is CASSPGTPGVLTF. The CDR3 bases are TGTGCCAGCAGTCCCGGGACGCCCGGCGTCCTGACTTTC.

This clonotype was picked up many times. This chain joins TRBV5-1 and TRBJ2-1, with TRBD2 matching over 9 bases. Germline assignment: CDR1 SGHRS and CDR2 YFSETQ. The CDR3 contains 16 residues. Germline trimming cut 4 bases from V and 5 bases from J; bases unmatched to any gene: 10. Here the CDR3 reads CASSRGERGVDNEQFF. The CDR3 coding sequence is TGCGCCAGCAGCCGGGGGGAGCGGGGGGTCGACAATGAGCAGTTCTTC.

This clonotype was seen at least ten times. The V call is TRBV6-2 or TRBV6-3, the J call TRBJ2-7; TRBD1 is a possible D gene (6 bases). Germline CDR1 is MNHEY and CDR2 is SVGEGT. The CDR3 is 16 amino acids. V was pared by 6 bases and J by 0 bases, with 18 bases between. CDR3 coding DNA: TGTGCCAGCAGGGCTCTCACAGGGACCAGCTCCTACGAGCAGTACTTC. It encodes CASRALTGTSSYEQYF.

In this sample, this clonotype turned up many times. Here the CDR3 reads CSAPYSHEQFF. The CDR3, as DNA: TGCAGTGCTCCCTATTCGCATGAGCAGTTCTTC. The chain is built from TRBV20-1 and TRBJ2-1; D gene ambiguous. CDR1 and CDR2 (germline): DFQATT, SNEGSKA (reference sequence). The CDR3 consists of 11 residues. Trimming cost V 5 bases and J 8 bases, with 10 bases left between them.

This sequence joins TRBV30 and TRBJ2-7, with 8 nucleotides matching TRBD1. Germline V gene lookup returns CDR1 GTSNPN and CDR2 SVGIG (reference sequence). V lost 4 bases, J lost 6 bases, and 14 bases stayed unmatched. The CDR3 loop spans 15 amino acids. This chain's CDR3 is CAWNRLGQGRPEQYF. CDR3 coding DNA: TGTGCCTGGAACCGCTTAGGACAGGGACGGCCCGAGCAGTACTTC.

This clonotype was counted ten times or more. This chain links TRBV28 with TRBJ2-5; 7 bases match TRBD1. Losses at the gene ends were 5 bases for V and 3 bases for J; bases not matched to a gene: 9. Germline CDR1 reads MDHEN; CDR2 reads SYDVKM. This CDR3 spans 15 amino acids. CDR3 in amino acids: CASSAGTVREETQYF. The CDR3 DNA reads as TGTGCCAGCAGTGCAGGGACAGTAAGAGAAGAGACCCAGTACTTC.

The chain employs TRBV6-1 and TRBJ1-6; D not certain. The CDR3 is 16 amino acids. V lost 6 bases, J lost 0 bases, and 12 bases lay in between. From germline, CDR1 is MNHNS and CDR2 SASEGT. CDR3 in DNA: TGTGCCAGCAGCCGAACATGGAGCTCCTATAATTCACCCCTCCACTTT. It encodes CASSRTWSSYNSPLHF.

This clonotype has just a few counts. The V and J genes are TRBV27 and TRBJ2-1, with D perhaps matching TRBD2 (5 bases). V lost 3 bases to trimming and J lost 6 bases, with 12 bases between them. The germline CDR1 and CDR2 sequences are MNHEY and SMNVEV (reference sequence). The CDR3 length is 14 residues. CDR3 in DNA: TGTGCCAGCAGTTTCAGAGGGCATCTCAATGAGCAGTTCTTC. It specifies CASSFRGHLNEQFF.

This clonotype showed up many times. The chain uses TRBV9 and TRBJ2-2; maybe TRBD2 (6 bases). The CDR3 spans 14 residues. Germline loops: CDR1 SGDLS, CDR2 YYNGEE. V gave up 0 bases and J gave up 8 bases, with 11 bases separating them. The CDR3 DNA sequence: TGTGCCAGCAGCGTAGCGGGACTCACGGGGGAGCTGTTTTTT. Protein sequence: CASSVAGLTGELFF.

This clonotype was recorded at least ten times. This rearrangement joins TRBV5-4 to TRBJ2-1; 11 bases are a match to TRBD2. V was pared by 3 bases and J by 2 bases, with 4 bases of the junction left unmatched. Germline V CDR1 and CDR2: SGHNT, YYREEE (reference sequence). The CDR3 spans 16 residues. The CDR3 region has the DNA TGTGCCAGCAGCTCAAAGACTAGCGGGGCCTACAATGAGCAGTTCTTC. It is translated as CASSSKTSGAYNEQFF.

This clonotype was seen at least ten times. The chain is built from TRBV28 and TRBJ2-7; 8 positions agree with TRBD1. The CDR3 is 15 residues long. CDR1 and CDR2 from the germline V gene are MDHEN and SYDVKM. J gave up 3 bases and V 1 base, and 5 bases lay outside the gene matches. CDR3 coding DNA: TGTGCCAGCAGTTTATTAGGACAGGGAAGCTACGAGCAGTACTTC. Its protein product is CASSLLGQGSYEQYF.

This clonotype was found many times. The CDR3 DNA sequence: TGTGCCAGCAGCTTAGATCTCCTAGCGGGATCCCTTTACAATGAGCAGTTCTTC. Translation gives CASSLDLLAGSLYNEQFF. V is TRBV11-3 and J is TRBJ2-1, with 9 bases fitting TRBD2. Trimming took 0 bases from V and 4 from J; bases not matched to a gene: 10. The germline V gene has CDR1 SGHNT and CDR2 YENEEA. CDR3 length: 18 amino acids.

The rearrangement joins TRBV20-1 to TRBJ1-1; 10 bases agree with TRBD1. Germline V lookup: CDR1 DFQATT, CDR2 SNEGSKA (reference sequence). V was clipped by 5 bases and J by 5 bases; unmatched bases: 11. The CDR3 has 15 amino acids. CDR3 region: CSAPPPGDRGTEAFF. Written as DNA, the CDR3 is TGCAGTGCTCCCCCTCCTGGGGACAGGGGAACTGAAGCTTTCTTT.

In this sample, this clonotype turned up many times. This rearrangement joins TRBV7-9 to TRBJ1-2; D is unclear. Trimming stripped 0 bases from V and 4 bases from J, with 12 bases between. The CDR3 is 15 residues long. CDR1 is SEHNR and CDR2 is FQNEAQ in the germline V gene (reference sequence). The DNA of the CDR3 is TGTGCCAGCAGCTTAGCGCTGGAGGAGAGCTATGGCTACACCTTC. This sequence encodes CASSLALEESYGYTF.

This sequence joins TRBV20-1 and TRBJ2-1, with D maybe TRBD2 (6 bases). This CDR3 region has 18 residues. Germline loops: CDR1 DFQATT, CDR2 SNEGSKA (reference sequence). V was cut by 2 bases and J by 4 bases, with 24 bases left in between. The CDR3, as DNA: TGCAGTGCTAGACATTTTCGGCGGGGCCCAGAACATTACAATGAGCAGTTCTTC. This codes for CSARHFRRGPEHYNEQFF.